One and the same sample provided the 27 T cell receptor beta chains below, sequenced in a study of identifying expanded T cells in peripheral blood. Method: immunoSEQ multiplex PCR; TCRdb's copy keeps in-frame clones and lacks some. The table shows about 86,000 clones, with around 83% occurring only once. Sequences were obtained from blood. Receptors were obtained from a person between 18 and 75 years old in good health.

The J gene is TRBJ1-1, the V gene TRBV5-1; D is uncertain. Germline V gives CDR1 SGHRS, CDR2 YFSETQ. V gave up 1 base and J gave up 2 bases, with 9 bases separating them. CDR3 length: 14 residues. The CDR3, as DNA: TGCGCCAGCAGCTTGAGCACGGACAACACTGAAGCTTTCTTT. Protein product: CASSLSTDNTEAFF.

The chain employs TRBV7-2 and TRBJ1-2; the D is unclear. The germline V and J ends were trimmed by 5 bases and 8 bases, with 9 bases remaining between them. Looked up from germline, CDR1 is SGHTA and CDR2 is FQGNSA. The CDR3 covers 11 residues. CDR3 loop: CASSPLRGYTF. CDR3 bases: TGTGCCAGCAGCCCCCTGAGGGGCTACACCTTC.

This chain links TRBV2 with TRBJ1-6; 8 bases map to TRBD1. This CDR3 has 16 amino acids. With V trimmed by 6 bases and J by 8 bases, 12 bases remained unmatched. Per the germline V gene, CDR1 is SNHLY and CDR2 is FYNNEI. CDR3 coding DNA: TGTGCCAGCAGCCAGTTCAGGACAGGGATTGATTCACCCCTCCACTTT. Translating gives CASSQFRTGIDSPLHF.

The gene calls are TRBV7-2 and TRBJ1-2, with 10 bases aligning to TRBD1. Germline assignment: CDR1 SGHTA and CDR2 FQGNSA. The CDR3 is 15 amino acids. V lost 3 bases, J lost 5 bases, and 6 bases stayed unmatched. CDR3 region: CASSFGTGARYGYTF. The CDR3 DNA sequence: TGTGCCAGCAGCTTCGGGACAGGGGCCAGATATGGCTACACCTTC.

This rearrangement joins TRBV6-5 to TRBJ1-5; D is ambiguous. Trimming took off 6 bases at V and 3 bases at J, with 9 bases between the two ends. From germline, CDR1 is MNHEY and CDR2 SVGAGI. This CDR3 region has 13 residues. The CDR3 bases are TGTGCCAGCAGAATGACCACCAATCAGCCCCAGCATTTT. Amino acids: CASRMTTNQPQHF.

The chain is built from TRBV7-9 and TRBJ1-2; D gene uncertain. V dropped 4 bases and J dropped 2 bases, with 11 bases sitting between them. CDR1 is SEHNR and CDR2 is FQNEAQ in the germline V gene (reference sequence). The CDR3 is made up of 14 amino acids. The CDR3 here is CASSSRTENYGYTF. DNA of the CDR3: TGTGCCAGCAGCTCAAGGACGGAAAACTATGGCTACACCTTC.

This clone was detected once. The rearrangement joins TRBV19 to TRBJ1-1, with no clear D. Germline assignment: CDR1 LNHDA and CDR2 SQIVND (reference sequence). The CDR3 loop spans 15 amino acids. The germline V and J ends were trimmed by 5 bases and 1 base, with 14 bases remaining between them. The CDR3 DNA reads TGTGCCAGTAGTCTTCACATGGCAGGGAACACTGAAGCTTTCTTT. This sequence encodes CASSLHMAGNTEAFF.

The rearrangement joins TRBV15 to TRBJ2-1; 7 nucleotides agree with TRBD1. Germline loops: CDR1 LNHNV, CDR2 YYDKDF (reference sequence). Trimming removed 0 bases from V and 12 bases from J; junction bases left unmatched: 8. This CDR3 comprises 14 residues. DNA of the CDR3: TGTGCCACCAGCAGAGACCCCGTAGGGGGCGCGCAGTTCTTC. This gives the protein CATSRDPVGGAQFF.

V is TRBV27 and J is TRBJ1-4, with D unresolved. The ends were cut back, 6 bases at V and 6 bases at J, with 14 bases in the middle. From germline, CDR1 is MNHEY and CDR2 SMNVEV (reference sequence). This CDR3 contains 14 residues. The CDR3 coding sequence is TGTGCCAGCAGACGTGGACGGGTTGATGAAAAACTGTTTTTT. It yields the protein CASRRGRVDEKLFF. The entire variable domain, with the rest obtained from reference TRBV27 and TRBJ1-4, is as follows: EAQVTQNPRYLITVTGKKLTVTCSQNMNHEYMSWYRQDPGLGLRQIYYSMNVEVTDKGDVPEGYKVSRKEKRNFPLILESPSPNQTSLYFCASRRGRVDEKLFFGSGTQLSVL.

The chain combines TRBV21-1 with TRBJ2-2; TRBD2 is taken as the D call from the table, unchecked against the DNA. TRBV21-1 counts as a pseudogene. CDR3 length equals 20 residues. CDR3 protein: CASSKRGGHWPGPNTGELFF. The DNA for the CDR3 is TGTGCCAGCAGCAAACGGGGGGGACATTGGCCCGGCCCTAACACCGGGGAGCTGTTTTTT.

This rearrangement joins TRBV19 to TRBJ1-5, with a possible D match to TRBD1 (5 bases). The germline CDR1 and CDR2 sequences are LNHDA and SQIVND (reference sequence). Trimming removed 5 bases at V and 3 bases at J, with 8 bases between. The CDR3 is 13 amino acids. CDR3 amino acids: CASSDSHNQPQHF. CDR3 in DNA: TGTGCCAGTAGTGACAGTCACAATCAGCCCCAGCATTTT.

The chain carries TRBV4-1 and TRBJ2-3; D possibly matches TRBD1 or TRBD2 (6 bases each). V was trimmed by 1 base and J by 4 bases, leaving 21 bases between them. Germline CDR1 reads MGHRA; CDR2 reads YSYEKL. This CDR3 is built from 18 residues. The CDR3 protein is CASSQGGGGSALADTQYF. The CDR3, as DNA: TGCGCCAGCAGCCAAGGAGGAGGGGGGTCGGCCTTGGCAGATACGCAGTATTTT.

This sequence joins TRBV12-5 and TRBJ1-5; D remains ambiguous. Per the germline V gene, CDR1 is LGHNT and CDR2 is FRNRAP. The V gene lost 6 bases and the J gene lost 9 bases, with 15 bases spanning the gap. The CDR3 extends over 13 amino acids. Written as DNA, the CDR3 is TGTGCTAGTGGCCCGTCCGACGTATGGCCCCAGCATTTT. Protein: CASGPSDVWPQHF. Supplemented by reference TRBV12-5 and TRBJ1-5, the full variable domain reads DARVTQTPRHKVTEMGQEVTMRCQPILGHNTVFWYRQTMMQGLELLAYFRNRAPLDDSGMPKDRFSAEMPDATLATLKIQPSEPRDSAVYFCASGPSDVWPQHFGDGTRLSIL.

This clone was detected a few times. The genes are TRBV21-1 and TRBJ1-1. TRBV21-1 corresponds to a pseudogene. The CDR3 loop spans 13 amino acids. In DNA, the CDR3 is TGTGCCAGCAGCCCTCCCGGGAACACTGAAGCTTTCTTT. It translates to CASSPPGNTEAFF.

The chain carries TRBV27 and TRBJ1-4; TRBD1 aligns across 7 bases. The CDR3 totals 15 residues. Germline-derived CDR1 and CDR2 are MNHEY and SMNVEV (reference sequence). V lost 2 bases and J lost 5; bases outside the gene matches: 5. This CDR3 reads CASSLKGQLNEKLFF. As DNA, the CDR3 is TGTGCCAGCAGTTTAAAGGGACAGCTAAATGAAAAACTGTTTTTT.

The rearrangement joins TRBV30 to TRBJ1-1; D not resolved. With 5 bases removed from V and 0 bases from J, the gap between germline ends came to 13 bases. The CDR3 extends over 14 amino acids. The V gene's germline CDR1 is GTSNPN and CDR2 SVGIG (reference sequence). CDR3: CAWDLPALNTEAFF. As DNA, the CDR3 is TGTGCCTGGGACCTTCCGGCGCTGAACACTGAAGCTTTCTTT. The variable domain in full, with the rest retrieved from reference TRBV30 and TRBJ1-1, is SQTIHQWPATLVQPVGSPLSLECTVEGTSNPNLYWYRQAAGRGLQLLFYSVGIGQISSEVPQNLSASRPQDRQFILSSKKLLLSDSGFYLCAWDLPALNTEAFFGQGTRLTVV.

The rearrangement joins TRBV30 to TRBJ2-2, with a possible D match to TRBD1 (6 bases). Germline CDR1 and CDR2: GTSNPN and SVGIG (reference sequence). The CDR3 loop spans 14 amino acids. Trimming took off 4 bases at V and 4 bases at J, with 13 bases between the two ends. The CDR3 is CAWKQGFGTGELFF. In nucleotides, the CDR3 is TGTGCCTGGAAACAGGGTTTTGGCACCGGGGAGCTGTTTTTT.

The V and J genes are TRBV7-9 and TRBJ1-1, with D hard to call. There are 13 residues in the CDR3. Trimming shortened V by 3 bases and J by 4 bases, and 9 bases separated the two germline ends. Germline CDR1 SEHNR, CDR2 FQNEAQ (reference sequence). CDR3 residues: CASSLNGRTEAFF. CDR3 DNA sequence: TGTGCCAGCAGCTTGAACGGACGCACTGAAGCTTTCTTT.

The chain has TRBV5-1 and TRBJ2-3, with 13 bases fitting TRBD2. With V trimmed by 4 bases and J by 4 bases, 3 bases remained unmatched. CDR3 length equals 15 residues. The germline V gene encodes CDR1 SGHRS and CDR2 YFSETQ. The CDR3 coding sequence is TGCGCCAGCAGCCCGACTAGCGGGGGGTCAGATACGCAGTATTTT. This gives the protein CASSPTSGGSDTQYF.

The chain recombines TRBV30 with TRBJ1-2; D unclear. Trimming took 7 bases from V and 6 from J, leaving 3 bases between them. The CDR3 is 8 residues long. The V gene's germline CDR1 is GTSNPN and CDR2 SVGIG (reference sequence). The CDR3 here is CASNGYTF. CDR3 coding DNA: TGTGCCTCGAATGGCTACACCTTC. Full variable domain (remainder filled in from reference TRBV30 and TRBJ1-2): SQTIHQWPATLVQPVGSPLSLECTVEGTSNPNLYWYRQAAGRGLQLLFYSVGIGQISSEVPQNLSASRPQDRQFILSSKKLLLSDSGFYLCASNGYTFGSGTRLTVV.

The chain links TRBV7-9 to TRBJ1-4; D is ambiguous. Germline V CDR1 and CDR2: SEHNR, FQNEAQ (reference sequence). Trimming cost V 2 bases and J 5 bases, with 6 bases left between them. This CDR3 has 13 amino acids. This chain's CDR3 is CASSLFRNEKLFF. The CDR3 DNA reads as TGTGCCAGCAGCTTATTCCGGAATGAAAAACTGTTTTTT.

The J gene is TRBJ2-3, the V gene TRBV5-1; TRBD2 is a possible D gene (6 bases). The germline CDR1 and CDR2 sequences are SGHRS and YFSETQ. The CDR3 extends over 16 amino acids. V was shortened by 4 bases and J by 7 bases, with 22 bases between the two germline ends. CDR3 sequence reads: CASSGTQRAPVNTQYF. The CDR3 DNA follows: TGCGCCAGCAGCGGGACTCAGCGGGCCCCCGTGAATACGCAGTATTTT.

The V call is TRBV18, the J call TRBJ1-3; TRBD1 aligns across 8 bases. The V gene's germline CDR1 is KGHSH and CDR2 LQKENI. The CDR3 is made up of 14 amino acids. Trimming at V came to 6 bases and at J to 6 bases, leaving 7 bases not matched to a gene. CDR3 protein: CASSPPGQANTIYF. CDR3 in DNA: TGTGCCAGCTCGCCCCCGGGACAGGCAAACACCATATATTTT.

This clone was recorded a few times. The gene calls are TRBV19 and TRBJ1-6; D is uncertain. This CDR3 spans 14 amino acids. V lost 5 bases to trimming and J lost 5 bases, with 10 bases between them. Germline V gene lookup returns CDR1 LNHDA and CDR2 SQIVND (reference sequence). The CDR3 sequence is CASSAEGNNSPLHF. The CDR3 DNA reads TGTGCCAGTAGTGCAGAGGGTAATAATTCACCCCTCCACTTT.

V gene TRBV5-1 combines with J gene TRBJ1-3; 7 bases agree with TRBD1. The CDR3 totals 15 residues. Unmatched junction bases numbered 5, after V lost 5 bases and J lost 0 bases. Germline V gene sequence: CDR1 SGHRS, CDR2 YFSETQ. The CDR3 here is CASRQGDYSGNTIYF. For the CDR3, the DNA is TGCGCCAGCAGGCAGGGGGATTACTCTGGAAACACCATATATTTT.

This clone was detected only a few times. The rearrangement uses TRBV4-3 and TRBJ2-7; 7 bases align to TRBD1. V lost 5 bases, J lost 6 bases, and 10 bases stayed unmatched. Germline V gives CDR1 LGHNA, CDR2 YSLEER. This CDR3 comprises 14 residues. The CDR3 coding sequence is TGCGCCAGCAGCACGGTAGTAGGGGGCAGCGAGCAGTACTTC. It specifies CASSTVVGGSEQYF.

The gene calls are TRBV6-6 and TRBJ1-4; D may be TRBD1 (6 bases). The germline V gene has CDR1 MNHNY and CDR2 SVGAGI (reference sequence). The CDR3 has 14 amino acids. V lost 5 bases and J 5 bases, leaving 12 bases between the germline ends. CDR3 DNA: TGTGCCAGCAGTCTACAGGGCTTGAATGAAAAACTGTTTTTT. This gives the protein CASSLQGLNEKLFF.